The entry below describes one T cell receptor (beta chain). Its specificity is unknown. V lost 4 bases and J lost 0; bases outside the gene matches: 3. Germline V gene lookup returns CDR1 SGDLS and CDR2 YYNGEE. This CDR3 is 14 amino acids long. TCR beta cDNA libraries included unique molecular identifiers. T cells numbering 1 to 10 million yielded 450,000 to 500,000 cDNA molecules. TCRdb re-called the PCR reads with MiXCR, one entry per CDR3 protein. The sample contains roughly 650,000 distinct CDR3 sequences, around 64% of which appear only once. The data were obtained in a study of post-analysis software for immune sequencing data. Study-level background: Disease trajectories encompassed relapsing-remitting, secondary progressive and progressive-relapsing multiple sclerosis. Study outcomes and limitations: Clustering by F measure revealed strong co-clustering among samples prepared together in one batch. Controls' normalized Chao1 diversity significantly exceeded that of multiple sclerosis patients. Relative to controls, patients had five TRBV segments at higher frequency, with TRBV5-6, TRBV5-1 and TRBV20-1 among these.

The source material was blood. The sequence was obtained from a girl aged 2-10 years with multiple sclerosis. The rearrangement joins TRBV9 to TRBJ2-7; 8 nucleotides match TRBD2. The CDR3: CASSNSGTSYEQYF. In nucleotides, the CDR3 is TGTGCCAGCAGCAATAGCGGGACCTCCTACGAGCAGTACTTC.